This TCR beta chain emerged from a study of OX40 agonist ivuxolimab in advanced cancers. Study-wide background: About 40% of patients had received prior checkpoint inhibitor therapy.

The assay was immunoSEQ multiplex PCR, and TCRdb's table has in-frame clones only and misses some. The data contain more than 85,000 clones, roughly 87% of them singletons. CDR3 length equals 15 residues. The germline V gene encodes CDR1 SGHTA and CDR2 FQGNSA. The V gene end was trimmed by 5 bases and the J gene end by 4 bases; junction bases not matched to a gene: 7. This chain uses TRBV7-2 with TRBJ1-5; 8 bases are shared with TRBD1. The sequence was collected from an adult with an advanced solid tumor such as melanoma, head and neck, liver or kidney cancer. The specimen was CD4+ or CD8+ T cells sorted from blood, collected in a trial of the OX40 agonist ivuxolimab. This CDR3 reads CASSNSGGPNQPQHF. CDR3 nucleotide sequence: TGTGCCAGCAGCAACTCAGGGGGCCCGAATCAGCCCCAGCATTTT. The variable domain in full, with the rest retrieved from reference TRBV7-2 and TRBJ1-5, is GAGVSQSPSNKVTEKGKDVELRCDPISGHTALYWYRQSLGQGLEFLIYFQGNSAPDKSGLPSDRFSAERTGGSVSTLTIQRTQQEDSAVYLCASSNSGGPNQPQHFGDGTRLSIL.